This T cell receptor (beta chain) was sequenced during a study of identical twins (dated by TCRdb to about 2016). Turning to the overall study: To test whether fetal clonotypes persist, this study deep-sequenced TCR alpha and beta repertoires from monozygotic twins, from unrelated adults of various ages, and from cord blood. To rule out contamination, replicate twin experiments were performed at different times with different library preparation protocols.

The method behind the library was 5' RACE. This sample was sequenced with an Illumina HiSeq 2000. Template switching added a universal primer binding site, and the final cDNA carried a unique molecular identifier that allowed TCR cDNA molecules to be counted accurately. Specific primers in the conserved constant-segment region were used to synthesize first-strand cDNA for the TCR alpha and beta chains. To control for contamination, every cDNA library was double barcoded, receiving both a SMART-Mk sample barcode and Illumina barcodes. Two successive PCR steps introduced TruSeq adapter sequences along with Illumina sample barcodes. Sequencing of the TCR alpha and beta cDNA libraries was done on the Illumina HiSeq platform using custom primers. Turning to the authors' computational methods: MiGEC processed the raw reads to extract unique molecular identifiers, while MiXCR was used to determine the CDR3 positions. Recombination models were inferred per individual with the repgenHMM and IGoR tools using an EM algorithm. The tcR package in R was used for shared clonotype analysis, with sharing normalized by the product of cloneset sizes. To study raw recombination free of thymic and clonal selection effects, out-of-frame nonproductive sequences were analyzed. The raw public data were reprocessed by TCRdb itself: fastp quality trimming at Q25, MiXCR clonotype calling, in-frame beta chains only. Rows are combined by CDR3 protein, so each entry shows the most common genes and DNA. For this entry, the V and J calls and clone size follow TCRdb and not the study's own pipeline. Within this sample are about 530,000 distinct CDR3 sequences, with approximately 20% of them counted one time only. The ten biggest clones cover approximately 0.49% of the sample.

Study-wide conclusions, independent of this receptor: In monozygotic twins, recombination models systematically underestimated out-of-frame TCR alpha sharing, but the models matched the sharing seen between unrelated individuals. Excess twin sharing in beta out-of-frame sequences was weaker because fewer shared sequences lowered the signal-to-noise ratio. Fewer insertions were carried by abundant cord blood beta clonotypes, a similar but weaker trend appeared in young adult naive repertoires, and no such trend appeared in memory repertoires. Zero-insertion analyses could be partly confounded by invariant T cells such as MAIT and iNKT, though diverse VJ usage argued against such confounding for most clonotypes. Compared with coincidental sharing between unrelated individuals, an excess of low generation-probability sequences was observed among out-of-frame TCR alpha sequences shared between twins. Because the same donors could not be followed over many years, the conclusions depended on cross-sectional statistical analysis.

The table lists this clonotype with a few counts. Its cognate antigen has yet to be identified. No clone much larger than this one lies a single base away; base qualities are absent. Only healthy Caucasian donors were included. Three pairs of female monozygotic twins, all aged 18 to 29 years, made up the twin cohort. Positive isolation kits from Invitrogen were used to isolate CD4+ and CD8+ T cell populations. Trimming removed 5 bases from V and 1 base from J, leaving 11 bases between the germline ends. From its cysteine to its phenylalanine, the CDR3 spans 14 amino acids. This entry keeps only the CDR3 DNA: 42 bases, framed from base 1. These same data were also listed under a study on yellow fever vaccine responses in identical twins. The second study also describes: The authors reported that the T cell response to vaccination in identical twins appeared partly convergent and partly personalized. Focusing on identical twins, the study followed the T cell clones that responded to the vaccine, and did so with precision.

The rearranged segments are TRBV12-3 or TRBV12-4 and TRBJ1-1; the D gene cannot be named for sure. Sequencing used CD4+ T cells sorted from blood. The sequence was collected from a woman aged 18-29 years in good health. Here the CDR3 is given as CASSARYRNTEAFF. The nucleotides read TGTGCCAGCAGTGCAAGATACCGGAACACTGAAGCTTTCTTT.